This T cell receptor beta chain was recorded in a study of blood T cell repertoires in COVID-19. The CDR3 consists of 14 residues. Germline assignment: CDR1 SGHAT and CDR2 FQNNGV. V dropped 1 base and J dropped 5 bases, with 11 bases sitting between them. Authors' analysis steps: From reference gene primer amplification, estimates of nucleated cell counts were derived. The repertoire was sequenced with immunoSEQ multiplex PCR; TCRdb's copy has only in-frame clones and lacks some. V and J calls and clone size are copied from that table; D and trimming were computed from the DNA. Among around 160,000 clones, roughly 84% were seen once, and the ten largest hold 38%.

Sequenced: peripheral blood. The TCR sequence derives from a human donor in a cohort sampled during active COVID-19. The chain joins TRBV11-2 to TRBJ1-1, with unresolved D. CDR3 nucleotide sequence: TGTGCCAGCAGCTTAGCGCTGGGCCGGACTGAAGCTTTCTTT. It yields the protein CASSLALGRTEAFF.